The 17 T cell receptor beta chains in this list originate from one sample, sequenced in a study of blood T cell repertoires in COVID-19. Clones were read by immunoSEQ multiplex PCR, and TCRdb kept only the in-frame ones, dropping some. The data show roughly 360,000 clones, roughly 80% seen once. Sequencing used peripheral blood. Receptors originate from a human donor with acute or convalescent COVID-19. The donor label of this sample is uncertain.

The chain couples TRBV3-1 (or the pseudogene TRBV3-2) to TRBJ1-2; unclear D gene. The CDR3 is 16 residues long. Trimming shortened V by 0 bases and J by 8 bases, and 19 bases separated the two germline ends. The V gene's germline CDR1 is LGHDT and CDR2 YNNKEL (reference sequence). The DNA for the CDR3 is TGTGCCAGCAGCCAAGATCGATGGGAGACGGGGTTGGGCTACACCTTC. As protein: CASSQDRWETGLGYTF.

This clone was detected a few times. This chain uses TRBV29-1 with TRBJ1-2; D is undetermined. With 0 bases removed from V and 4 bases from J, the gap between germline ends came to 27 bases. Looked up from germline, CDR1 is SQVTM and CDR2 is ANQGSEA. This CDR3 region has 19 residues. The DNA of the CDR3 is TGCAGCGTTGAAGATTTTGAACGGAGCTCCCTCAGCTCTGGCTATGGCTACACCTTC. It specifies CSVEDFERSSLSSGYGYTF. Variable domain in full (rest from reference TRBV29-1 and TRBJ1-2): SAVISQKPSRDICQRGTSLTIQCQVDSQVTMMFWYRQQPGQSLTLIATANQGSEATYESGFVIDKFPISRPNLTFSTLTVSNMSPEDSSIYLCSVEDFERSSLSSGYGYTFGSGTRLTVV.

CDR3 sequence reads: CASSRVGTDTQYF. The CDR3 bases are TGCGCCAGCAGTCGGGTGGGCACAGATACGCAGTATTTT. This chain links TRBV5-1 with TRBJ2-3; no definite D call. Per the germline V gene, CDR1 is SGHRS and CDR2 is YFSETQ. The V gene lost 5 bases and the J gene lost 1 base, with 8 bases spanning the gap. The CDR3 sequence is 13 residues long.

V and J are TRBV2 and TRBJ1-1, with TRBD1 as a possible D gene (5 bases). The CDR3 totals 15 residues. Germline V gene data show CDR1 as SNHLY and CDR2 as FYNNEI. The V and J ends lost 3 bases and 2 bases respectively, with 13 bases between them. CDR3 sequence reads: CASSDGQGGNTEAFF. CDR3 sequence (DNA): TGTGCCAGCAGTGATGGTCAGGGAGGCAACACTGAAGCTTTCTTT.

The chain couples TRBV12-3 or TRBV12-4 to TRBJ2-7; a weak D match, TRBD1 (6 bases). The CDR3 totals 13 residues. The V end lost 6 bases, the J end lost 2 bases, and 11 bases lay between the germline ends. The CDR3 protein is CASRPTGTYEQYF. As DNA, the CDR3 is TGTGCCAGCAGGCCAACAGGGACCTACGAGCAGTACTTC.

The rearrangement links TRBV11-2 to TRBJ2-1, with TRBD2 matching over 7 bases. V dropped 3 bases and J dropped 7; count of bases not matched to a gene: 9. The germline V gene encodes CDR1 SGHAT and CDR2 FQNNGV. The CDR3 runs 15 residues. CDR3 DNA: TGTGCCAGCAGCTTTTTACGGGGGGACGGGAATGAGCAGTTCTTC. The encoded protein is CASSFLRGDGNEQFF.

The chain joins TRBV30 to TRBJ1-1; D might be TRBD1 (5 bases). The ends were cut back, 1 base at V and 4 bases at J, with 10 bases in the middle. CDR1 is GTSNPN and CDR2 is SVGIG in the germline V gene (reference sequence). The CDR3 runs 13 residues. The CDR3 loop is CAWSAYGGTEAFF. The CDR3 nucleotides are TGTGCCTGGAGTGCGTACGGGGGCACTGAAGCTTTCTTT.

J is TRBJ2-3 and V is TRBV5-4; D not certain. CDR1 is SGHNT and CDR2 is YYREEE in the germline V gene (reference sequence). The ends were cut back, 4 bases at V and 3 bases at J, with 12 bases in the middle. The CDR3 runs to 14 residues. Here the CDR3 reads CASSRGERTDTQYF. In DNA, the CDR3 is TGTGCCAGCAGCCGTGGAGAGAGAACAGATACGCAGTATTTT. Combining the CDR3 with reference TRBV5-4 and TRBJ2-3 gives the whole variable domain ETGVTQSPTHLIKTRGQQVTLRCSSQSGHNTVSWYQQALGQGPQFIFQYYREEENGRGNFPPRFSGLQFPNYSSELNVNALELDDSALYLCASSRGERTDTQYFGPGTRLTVL.

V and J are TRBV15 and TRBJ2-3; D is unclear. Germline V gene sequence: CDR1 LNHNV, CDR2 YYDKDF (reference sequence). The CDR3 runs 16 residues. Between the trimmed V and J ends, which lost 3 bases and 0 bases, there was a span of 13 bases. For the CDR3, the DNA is TGTGCCACCAGCAGCCCACATACGACTAGCACAGATACGCAGTATTTT. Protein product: CATSSPHTTSTDTQYF.

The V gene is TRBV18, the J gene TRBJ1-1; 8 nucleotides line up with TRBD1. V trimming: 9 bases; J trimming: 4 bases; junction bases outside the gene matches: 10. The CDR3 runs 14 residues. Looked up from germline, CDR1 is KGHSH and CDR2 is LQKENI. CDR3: CASLNWTGSTEAFF. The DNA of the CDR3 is TGTGCCAGTCTAAACTGGACAGGGAGCACTGAAGCTTTCTTT.

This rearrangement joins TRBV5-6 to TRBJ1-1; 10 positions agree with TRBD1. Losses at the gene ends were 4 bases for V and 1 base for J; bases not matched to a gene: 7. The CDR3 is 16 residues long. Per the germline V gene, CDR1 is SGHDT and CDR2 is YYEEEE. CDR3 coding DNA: TGTGCCAGCAGCATCCGACAGGGGGCGGGGAACACTGAAGCTTTCTTT. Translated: CASSIRQGAGNTEAFF. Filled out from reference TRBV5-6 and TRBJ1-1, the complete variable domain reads DAGVTQSPTHLIKTRGQQVTLRCSPKSGHDTVSWYQQALGQGPQFIFQYYEEEERQRGNFPDRFSGHQFPNYSSELNVNALLLGDSALYLCASSIRQGAGNTEAFFGQGTRLTVV.

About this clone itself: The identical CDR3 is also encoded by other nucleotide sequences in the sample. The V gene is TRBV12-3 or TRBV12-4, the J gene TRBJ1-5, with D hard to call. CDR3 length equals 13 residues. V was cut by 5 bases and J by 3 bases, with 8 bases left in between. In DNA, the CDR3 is TGTGCCAGCAGTCGACAAGTCAATCAGCCCCAGCATTTT. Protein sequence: CASSRQVNQPQHF.

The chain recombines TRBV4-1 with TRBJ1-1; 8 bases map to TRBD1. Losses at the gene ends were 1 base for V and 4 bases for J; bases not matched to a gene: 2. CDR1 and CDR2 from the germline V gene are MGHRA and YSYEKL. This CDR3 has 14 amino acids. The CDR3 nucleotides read TGCGCCAGCAGCCAAGGGGACAGGACCACTGAAGCTTTCTTT. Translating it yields CASSQGDRTTEAFF.

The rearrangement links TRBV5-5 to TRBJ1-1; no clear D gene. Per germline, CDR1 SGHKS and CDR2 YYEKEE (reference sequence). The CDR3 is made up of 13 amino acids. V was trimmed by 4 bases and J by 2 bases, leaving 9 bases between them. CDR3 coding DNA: TGTGCCAGCAGCCCGCGGGGTAACACTGAAGCTTTCTTT. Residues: CASSPRGNTEAFF.

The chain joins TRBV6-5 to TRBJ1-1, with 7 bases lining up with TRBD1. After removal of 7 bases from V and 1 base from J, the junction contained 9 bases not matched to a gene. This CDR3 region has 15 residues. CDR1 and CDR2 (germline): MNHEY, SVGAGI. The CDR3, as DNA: TGTGCCAGCATAAAGGGACAGACTCAGAACACTGAAGCTTTCTTT. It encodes CASIKGQTQNTEAFF.

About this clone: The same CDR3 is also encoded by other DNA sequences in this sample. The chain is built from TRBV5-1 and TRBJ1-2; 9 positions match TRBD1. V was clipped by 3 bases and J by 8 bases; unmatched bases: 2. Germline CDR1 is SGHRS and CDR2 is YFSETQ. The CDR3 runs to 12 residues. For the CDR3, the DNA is TGCGCCAGCAGCTGGGGACAGGGCGGCTACACCTTC. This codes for CASSWGQGGYTF.

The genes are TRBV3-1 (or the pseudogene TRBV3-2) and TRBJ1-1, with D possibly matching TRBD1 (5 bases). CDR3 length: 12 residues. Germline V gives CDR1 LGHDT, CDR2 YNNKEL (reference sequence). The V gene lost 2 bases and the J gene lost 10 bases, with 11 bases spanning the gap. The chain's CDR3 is CASSQSRGSAFF. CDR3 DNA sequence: TGTGCCAGCAGCCAATCGCGGGGGTCAGCTTTCTTT.